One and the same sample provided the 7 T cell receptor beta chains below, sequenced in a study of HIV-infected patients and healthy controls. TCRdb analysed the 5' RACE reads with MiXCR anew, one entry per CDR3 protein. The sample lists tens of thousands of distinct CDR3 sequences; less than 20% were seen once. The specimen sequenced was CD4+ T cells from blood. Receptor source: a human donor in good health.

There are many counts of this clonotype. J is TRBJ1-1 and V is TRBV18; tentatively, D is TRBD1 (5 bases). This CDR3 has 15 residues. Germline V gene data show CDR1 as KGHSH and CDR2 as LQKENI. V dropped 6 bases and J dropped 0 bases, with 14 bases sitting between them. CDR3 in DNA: TGTGCCAGCTCCCCCCAGGGCGGGATGAACACTGAAGCTTTCTTT. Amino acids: CASSPQGGMNTEAFF.

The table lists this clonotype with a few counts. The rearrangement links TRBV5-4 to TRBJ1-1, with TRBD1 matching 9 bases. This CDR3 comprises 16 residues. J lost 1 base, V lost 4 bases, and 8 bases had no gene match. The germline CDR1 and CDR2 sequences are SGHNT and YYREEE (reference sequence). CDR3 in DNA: TGTGCCAGCAGCCGATCACTGGGACAGGGGAACACTGAAGCTTTCTTT. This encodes CASSRSLGQGNTEAFF.

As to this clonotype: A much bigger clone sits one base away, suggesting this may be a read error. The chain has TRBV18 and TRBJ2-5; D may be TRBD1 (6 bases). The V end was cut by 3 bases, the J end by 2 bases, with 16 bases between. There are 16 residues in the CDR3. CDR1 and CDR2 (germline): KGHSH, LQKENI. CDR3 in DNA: TGTGCCAGCTCACCCGGGGCAGGGGATCTACAAGAGACCCAGTACTTC. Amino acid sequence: CASSPGAGDLQETQYF.

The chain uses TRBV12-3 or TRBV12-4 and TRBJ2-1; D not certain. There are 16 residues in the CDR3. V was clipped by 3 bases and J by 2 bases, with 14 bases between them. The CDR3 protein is CASSLSIAFTYNEQFF. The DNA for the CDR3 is TGTGCCAGCAGTTTGTCTATCGCGTTCACCTACAATGAGCAGTTCTTC.

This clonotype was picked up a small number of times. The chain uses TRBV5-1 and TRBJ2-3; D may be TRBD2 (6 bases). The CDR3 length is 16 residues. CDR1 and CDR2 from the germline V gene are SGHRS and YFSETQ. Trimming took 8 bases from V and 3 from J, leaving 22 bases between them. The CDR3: CASSVIGGIRTDTQYF. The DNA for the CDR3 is TGCGCCAGTAGCGTTATCGGGGGTATTAGGACAGATACGCAGTATTTT.

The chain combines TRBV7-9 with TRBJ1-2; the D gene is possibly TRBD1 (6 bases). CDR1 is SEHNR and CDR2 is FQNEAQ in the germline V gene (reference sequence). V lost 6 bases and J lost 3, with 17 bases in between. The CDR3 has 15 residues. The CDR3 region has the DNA TGTGCCAGCAGTCGCTCCCGGGGGCCCGACTATGGCTACACCTTC. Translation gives CASSRSRGPDYGYTF.

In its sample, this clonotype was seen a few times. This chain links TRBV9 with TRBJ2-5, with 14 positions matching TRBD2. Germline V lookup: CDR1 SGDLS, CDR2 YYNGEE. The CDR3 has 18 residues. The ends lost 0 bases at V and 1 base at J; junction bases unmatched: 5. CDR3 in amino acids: CASSVGGLAGAGQETQYF. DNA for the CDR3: TGTGCCAGCAGCGTAGGGGGACTAGCGGGAGCGGGCCAAGAGACCCAGTACTTC.